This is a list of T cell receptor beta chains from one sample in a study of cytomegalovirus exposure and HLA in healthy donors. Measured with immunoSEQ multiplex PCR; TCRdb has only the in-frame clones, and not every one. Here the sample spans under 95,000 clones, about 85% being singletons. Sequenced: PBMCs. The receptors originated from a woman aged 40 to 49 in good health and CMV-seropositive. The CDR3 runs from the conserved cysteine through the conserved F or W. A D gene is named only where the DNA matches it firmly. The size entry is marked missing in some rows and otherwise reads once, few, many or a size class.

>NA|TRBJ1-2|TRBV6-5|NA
TGTGCCAGCAGTTACTCAGGGAAGGGGGACTATGGCTACACCTTC
CASSYSGKGDYGYTF
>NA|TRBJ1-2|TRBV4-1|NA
TGCGCCAGCAGGTCAGACAGTGGCTACACCTTC
CASRSDSGYTF
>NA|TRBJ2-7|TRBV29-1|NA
TGCAGCGTTGAAGCAGGACTCGGCAACGAGCAGTACTTC
CSVEAGLGNEQYF
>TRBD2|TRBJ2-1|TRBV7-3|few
TGTGCCAGCAGCTCCGGAGGACTAGCGGGAGGGTTGAGCTCCTACAATGAGCAGTTCTTC
CASSSGGLAGGLSSYNEQFF
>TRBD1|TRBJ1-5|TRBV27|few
TGTGCCAGCAGTTTAAGCTCGGCAGGGGGTTGGGGCAATCAGCCCCAGCATTTT
CASSLSSAGGWGNQPQHF
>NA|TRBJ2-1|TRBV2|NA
TGTGCCAGCAGTGACAGGGTCCGGTTCTTC
CASSDRVRFF
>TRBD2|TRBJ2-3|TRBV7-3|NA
TGTGCCAGCAGCCCCGGGGTTACTAGCGGGATAGATACGCAGTATTTT
CASSPGVTSGIDTQYF
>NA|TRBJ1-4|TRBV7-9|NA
TGTGCCAGCAGCTTAAATAATAGGGGCAGGGGTGAAAAACTGTTTTTT
CASSLNNRGRGEKLFF
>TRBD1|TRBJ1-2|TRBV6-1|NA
TGTGCCAGCAGTGAGCAGACAGGGTACGGCTACACCTTC
CASSEQTGYGYTF
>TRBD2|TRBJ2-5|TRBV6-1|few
TGTGCCAGCACCGGGGGGGTCTTGGAGACCCAGTACTTC
CASTGGVLETQYF
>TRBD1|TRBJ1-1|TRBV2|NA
TGTGCCAGCAGGGACAGGGGGATCTCGAACACTGAAGCTTTCTTT
CASRDRGISNTEAFF
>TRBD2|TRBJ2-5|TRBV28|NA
TGTGCCAGCAGTTCCGGACTAGCAAGGGAGACCCAGTACTTC
CASSSGLARETQYF
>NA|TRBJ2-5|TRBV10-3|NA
TGTGCCATCAGTGAGTCGAACAGTCCAGAGACCCAGTACTTC
CAISESNSPETQYF
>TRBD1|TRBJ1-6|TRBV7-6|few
TGTGCCAGCAGCAAAGACAGGGGTAATTCACCCCTCCACTTT
CASSKDRGNSPLHF
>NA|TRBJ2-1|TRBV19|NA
TGTGCCAGTAGCCATATCAAGACCCGAGGCTACAATGAGCAGTTCTTC
CASSHIKTRGYNEQFF
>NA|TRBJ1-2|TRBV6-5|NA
TGTGCCAGCAGTTATGAACAGTACTATGGCTACACCTTC
CASSYEQYYGYTF
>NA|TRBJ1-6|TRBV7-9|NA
TGTGCCAGCAGCGGGGAGTATAATTCACCCCTCCACTTT
CASSGEYNSPLHF